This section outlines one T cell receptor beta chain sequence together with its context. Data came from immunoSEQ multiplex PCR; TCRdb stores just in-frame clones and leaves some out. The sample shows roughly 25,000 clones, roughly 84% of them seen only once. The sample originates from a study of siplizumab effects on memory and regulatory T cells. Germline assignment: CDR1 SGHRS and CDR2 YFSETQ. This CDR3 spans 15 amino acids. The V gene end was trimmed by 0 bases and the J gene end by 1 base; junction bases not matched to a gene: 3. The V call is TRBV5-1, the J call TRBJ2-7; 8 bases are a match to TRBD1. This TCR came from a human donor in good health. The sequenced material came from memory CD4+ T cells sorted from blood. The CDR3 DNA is TGCGCCAGCAGCTTGGATCGGACAGGGTCCTACGAGCAGTACTTC. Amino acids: CASSLDRTGSYEQYF.